Each of the 30 T cell receptor beta chains below was sequenced from the same sample in a study of cytomegalovirus exposure and HLA in healthy donors. Primers included in the PCR were 60 Vbeta and 13 Jbeta primers. The table came from immunoSEQ multiplex PCR; TCRdb's copy has only in-frame clones and leaves some out. The data contain about 72,000 clones, about four fifths of them singletons. Sequencing was carried out using PBMCs. The source is a young man in good health and CMV-seronegative.

The rearrangement joins TRBV29-1 to TRBJ2-7; the D is unclear. Germline loops: CDR1 SQVTM, CDR2 ANQGSEA. V shed 2 bases and J shed 0 bases, with 8 bases lying between them. The CDR3 runs 13 residues. The CDR3 DNA reads TGCAGCGTTGAATTTACAGACTCCTACGAGCAGTACTTC. Its translation is CSVEFTDSYEQYF.

In its sample, this clone was seen a few times. This sequence joins TRBV19 and TRBJ2-1, with unresolved D. The CDR3 consists of 12 residues. V was clipped by 3 bases and J by 4 bases, with 4 bases between them. The germline CDR1 and CDR2 sequences are LNHDA and SQIVND (reference sequence). The CDR3 sequence: CASSIQYNEQFF. The CDR3, as DNA: TGTGCCAGTAGTATCCAGTACAATGAGCAGTTCTTC.

V gene TRBV30 combines with J gene TRBJ1-1; a weak D match, TRBD1 (5 bases). This CDR3 contains 15 residues. Germline V gives CDR1 GTSNPN, CDR2 SVGIG (reference sequence). Trimming shortened V by 0 bases and J by 0 bases, and 11 bases separated the two germline ends. The DNA of the CDR3 is TGTGCCTGGAGTGTAGGGCAGGGCATGAACACTGAAGCTTTCTTT. Amino acids: CAWSVGQGMNTEAFF.

This clone was picked up one time. The genes are TRBV18 and TRBJ1-1; possible D gene TRBD1, 5 bases. The CDR3 consists of 13 residues. V dropped 3 bases and J dropped 7 bases, with 12 bases sitting between them. Germline CDR1 is KGHSH and CDR2 is LQKENI. The CDR3: CASSPIVGLEAFF. The CDR3 bases are TGTGCCAGCTCACCGATCGTGGGGCTTGAAGCTTTCTTT. Drawing the rest from reference TRBV18 and TRBJ1-1, the complete variable domain is NAGVMQNPRHLVRRRGQEARLRCSPMKGHSHVYWYRQLPEEGLKFMVYLQKENIIDESGMPKERFSAEFPKEGPSILRIQQVVRGDSAAYFCASSPIVGLEAFFGQGTRLTVV.

This sequence joins TRBV6-5 and TRBJ1-2; D not certain. Germline V lookup: CDR1 MNHEY, CDR2 SVGAGI. This CDR3 is 16 amino acids long. Trimming took 2 bases from V and 1 from J, leaving 14 bases between them. CDR3 sequence: CASSYPDNRVNYGYTF. The CDR3 DNA reads as TGTGCCAGCAGTTACCCCGACAATCGAGTTAACTATGGCTACACCTTC.

The rearrangement joins TRBV7-2 to TRBJ2-2, with 11 bases matching TRBD2. CDR1 is SGHTA and CDR2 is FQGNSA in the germline V gene. The junction had 2 bases not matched to a gene; V was cut back by 2 bases and J by 3 bases. The CDR3 covers 16 residues. CDR3 in amino acids: CASSLLAGGHTGELFF. The CDR3 nucleotides read TGTGCCAGCAGCTTATTAGCGGGGGGGCACACCGGGGAGCTGTTTTTT.

The V and J genes are TRBV5-8 and TRBJ2-7; D uncertain. The CDR3 runs to 13 residues. V was trimmed by 2 bases and J by 2 bases, leaving 8 bases between them. CDR1 SGHTS and CDR2 YDEGEE come from the germline V gene. DNA of the CDR3: TGTGCCAGCAGCTTACGAGGTCCCTACGAGCAGTACTTC. As protein: CASSLRGPYEQYF.

This chain links TRBV9 with TRBJ2-2; D is possibly TRBD2 (5 bases). V dropped 4 bases and J dropped 3 bases, with 7 bases sitting between them. Germline V gene data show CDR1 as SGDLS and CDR2 as YYNGEE. This CDR3 is built from 13 residues. The CDR3 DNA is TGTGCCAGCAGCACTAGACACACCGGGGAGCTGTTTTTT. Amino acids: CASSTRHTGELFF.

This clone was detected only once. The chain employs TRBV6-1 and TRBJ1-1; 7 nucleotides match TRBD1. Trimming cost V 6 bases and J 1 base; bases outside gene matches: 5. The CDR3 covers 14 residues. Germline lookup yields CDR1 MNHNS and CDR2 SASEGT. The CDR3 DNA sequence: TGTGCCAGCAGGAACAGGGGAACGAACACTGAAGCTTTCTTT. It translates to CASRNRGTNTEAFF.

The chain uses TRBV7-2 and TRBJ2-3; 9 bases are shared with TRBD2. The CDR3 consists of 17 residues. Germline V gene sequence: CDR1 SGHTA, CDR2 FQGNSA. V lost 4 bases, J lost 4 bases, and 12 bases stayed unmatched. The CDR3 here is CASSYSGGRALADTQYF. Here the CDR3 DNA reads TGTGCCAGCAGCTATTCGGGCGGGAGGGCCCTGGCAGATACGCAGTATTTT.

The chain couples TRBV6-4 to TRBJ1-1, with 7 bases fitting TRBD1. Germline V gene lookup returns CDR1 MRHNA and CDR2 SNTAGT. CDR3 size: 14 residues. V gave up 6 bases and J gave up 4 bases; unmatched junction bases: 8. The CDR3 DNA reads as TGTGCCAGCAGACCAAACAGGGGTCTCACTGAAGCTTTCTTT. This translates into CASRPNRGLTEAFF.

V gene TRBV5-4 combines with J gene TRBJ2-5, with 8 bases fitting TRBD2. The trim removed 0 bases at V and 5 bases at J, leaving 9 bases unmatched. CDR3 length equals 16 residues. CDR1 is SGHNT, CDR2 YYREEE, per germline (reference sequence). CDR3 region: CASSLAKGVAGETQYF. DNA for the CDR3: TGTGCCAGCAGCTTGGCCAAAGGAGTAGCGGGGGAGACCCAGTACTTC.

This chain links TRBV4-3 with TRBJ1-5, with 9 bases aligning to TRBD1. Germline lookup yields CDR1 LGHNA and CDR2 YSLEER. Trimming took 0 bases from V and 0 from J; bases not matched to a gene: 9. The length of the CDR3 is 19 residues. The chain's CDR3 is CASSQDADRGNYSNQPQHF. The CDR3 nucleotides are TGCGCCAGCAGCCAAGACGCCGACAGGGGGAATTATAGCAATCAGCCCCAGCATTTT.

The genes are TRBV5-4 and TRBJ2-1; TRBD2 might be the D (6 bases). V was cut by 2 bases and J by 3 bases, with 9 bases left in between. The CDR3 spans 14 residues. Germline values: CDR1 SGHNT, CDR2 YYREEE (reference sequence). The CDR3 DNA is TGTGCCAGCAGCTTCCGGGGACTCTACAATGAGCAGTTCTTC. Its protein is CASSFRGLYNEQFF.

In its sample, this clone was seen once. This chain joins TRBV30 and TRBJ2-1; TRBD2 agrees at 14 bases. Germline V CDR1 and CDR2: GTSNPN, SVGIG (reference sequence). Trimming took 1 base from V and 1 from J; bases not matched to a gene: 12. The CDR3 runs 20 residues. CDR3 bases: TGTGCCTGGAGTGACACCGGGACTAGCGGGAGTTTTGGTTCCTACAATGAGCAGTTCTTC. Protein product: CAWSDTGTSGSFGSYNEQFF.

The CDR3 sequence is CASSLEVGGVYGYTF. Written as DNA, the CDR3 is TGTGCCAGCAGCTTGGAGGTAGGGGGCGTATATGGCTACACCTTC. The V and J genes are TRBV5-4 and TRBJ1-2; the match to TRBD1 covers 7 bases. J gave up 5 bases and V 0 bases, and 7 bases lay outside the gene matches. This CDR3 is 15 amino acids long. CDR1 and CDR2 from the germline V gene are SGHNT and YYREEE (reference sequence).

CDR3 region: CASSLVLGRSGNTIYF. Here the CDR3 DNA reads TGTGCCAGCAGCTTAGTACTGGGGCGCTCTGGAAACACCATATATTTT. The chain couples TRBV7-2 to TRBJ1-3; tentative D call: TRBD1 (5 bases). Trimming removed 1 base at V and 0 bases at J, with 10 bases between. From germline, CDR1 is SGHTA and CDR2 FQGNSA. This CDR3 region has 16 residues. The entire variable domain, with the rest obtained from reference TRBV7-2 and TRBJ1-3, is as follows: GAGVSQSPSNKVTEKGKDVELRCDPISGHTALYWYRQSLGQGLEFLIYFQGNSAPDKSGLPSDRFSAERTGGSVSTLTIQRTQQEDSAVYLCASSLVLGRSGNTIYFGEGSWLTVV.

This chain links TRBV7-9 with TRBJ1-3, with a possible D match to TRBD1 (6 bases). The CDR3 is 17 amino acids. The V end lost 1 base, the J end lost 3 bases, and 16 bases lay between the germline ends. Germline loops: CDR1 SEHNR, CDR2 FQNEAQ (reference sequence). CDR3 protein: CASSLGPRGARGNTIYF. The CDR3 DNA sequence: TGTGCCAGCAGCTTAGGCCCTCGGGGGGCTCGTGGAAACACCATATATTTT.

This clone was found a few times. CDR3 DNA: TGTGCCAGTAGTTCGGGCAATCAGCCCCAGCATTTT. This sequence encodes CASSSGNQPQHF. The gene calls are TRBV19 and TRBJ1-5; no reliable D call. This CDR3 comprises 12 residues. With 5 bases removed from V and 2 bases from J, the gap between germline ends came to 4 bases. The germline CDR1 and CDR2 sequences are LNHDA and SQIVND (reference sequence).

This sequence joins TRBV6-5 and TRBJ1-1; TRBD1 might be the D (5 bases). V was pared by 6 bases and J by 11 bases, with 22 bases between. CDR1 is MNHEY, CDR2 SVGAGI, per germline. The CDR3 spans 14 residues. CDR3 nucleotides: TGTGCCAGCAGCCATGCGCAGGGATTTTTTTGGGCTTTCTTT. Its translation is CASSHAQGFFWAFF.

The J gene is TRBJ2-2, the V gene TRBV5-1; D uncertain. The CDR3 length is 15 residues. CDR1 is SGHRS and CDR2 is YFSETQ in the germline V gene. V shed 4 bases and J shed 6 bases, with 16 bases lying between them. The CDR3 loop reads CASSATQGGAGELFF. The CDR3 DNA reads TGCGCCAGCAGCGCCACACAAGGTGGAGCCGGGGAGCTGTTTTTT.

The chain couples TRBV30 to TRBJ2-7; 9 bases are shared with TRBD2. The CDR3 covers 12 residues. The germline V gene has CDR1 GTSNPN and CDR2 SVGIG (reference sequence). The CDR3, as DNA: TGTGTCATAGGCGGGGGGGCCTACGAGCAGTACTTC. This gives the protein CVIGGGAYEQYF.

V usage is TRBV4-3 and J usage is TRBJ1-3, with D hard to call. The CDR3 has 17 residues. CDR1 is LGHNA and CDR2 is YSLEER in the germline V gene. V shed 1 base and J shed 4 bases, with 17 bases lying between them. The CDR3 nucleotides read TGCGCCAGCAGCCAAGGATCTAGGGTTGGGAGGGGAAACACCATATATTTT. This sequence encodes CASSQGSRVGRGNTIYF.

This clone is a singleton in its sample. This chain uses TRBV7-7 with TRBJ2-5; D tentatively fits TRBD1 or TRBD2 (5 bases each). The CDR3 extends over 15 amino acids. Germline V gene lookup returns CDR1 SSHAT and CDR2 FNYEAQ (reference sequence). The CDR3 DNA reads TGTGCTAGCGCGCAGGGAACCCAACGACCTGGGACCCAGTACTTC. This sequence encodes CASAQGTQRPGTQYF.

The V gene is TRBV9, the J gene TRBJ2-7; D not certain. With 2 bases removed from V and 4 bases from J, the gap between germline ends came to 13 bases. The germline gives CDR1 SGDLS, CDR2 YYNGEE. The CDR3 contains 14 residues. In nucleotides, the CDR3 is TGTGCCAGCAGCGTCGCCCCGTCGGGTTACGAGCAGTACTTC. It translates to CASSVAPSGYEQYF. The entire variable domain, with the rest obtained from reference TRBV9 and TRBJ2-7, is as follows: DSGVTQTPKHLITATGQRVTLRCSPRSGDLSVYWYQQSLDQGLQFLIQYYNGEERAKGNILERFSAQQFPDLHSELNLSSLELGDSALYFCASSVAPSGYEQYFGPGTRLTVT.

This clone was observed a few times. The chain combines TRBV7-9 with TRBJ1-5; no clear D gene. CDR1 SEHNR and CDR2 FQNEAQ come from the germline V gene (reference sequence). This CDR3 has 12 residues. The V and J ends lost 3 bases and 4 bases respectively, with 4 bases between them. CDR3 nucleotide sequence: TGTGCCAGCAGCTTCCAGAATCAGCCCCAGCATTTT. Translated, it gives CASSFQNQPQHF.

This clone was recorded once. The CDR3 DNA reads TGTGCCAGCAGGAGCGGGACTAGCGGGGGGAGAACCTACGAGCAGTACTTC. This gives the protein CASRSGTSGGRTYEQYF. The rearrangement joins TRBV25-1 to TRBJ2-7; 15 bases match TRBD2. Per germline, CDR1 MGHDK and CDR2 SYGVNS. The CDR3 contains 17 residues. J was trimmed by 2 bases and V by 6 bases; bases with no gene match: 8.

This chain uses TRBV30 with TRBJ2-7; D might be TRBD1 (5 bases). CDR1 GTSNPN and CDR2 SVGIG come from the germline V gene (reference sequence). Trimming removed 4 bases at V and 1 base at J, with 5 bases between. The CDR3 contains 11 residues. Here the CDR3 reads CAWTGSYEQYF. The DNA of the CDR3 is TGTGCCTGGACAGGGTCCTACGAGCAGTACTTC. Using reference TRBV30 and TRBJ2-7 for the parts outside the CDR3, the full variable domain is SQTIHQWPATLVQPVGSPLSLECTVEGTSNPNLYWYRQAAGRGLQLLFYSVGIGQISSEVPQNLSASRPQDRQFILSSKKLLLSDSGFYLCAWTGSYEQYFGPGTRLTVT.

The V call is TRBV30, the J call TRBJ2-1, with TRBD2 matching 13 bases. The CDR3 is 15 residues long. Germline V gene data show CDR1 as GTSNPN and CDR2 as SVGIG (reference sequence). The ends lost 4 bases at V and 9 bases at J; junction bases unmatched: 9. The CDR3 sequence: CAWNLLAGGGGEQFF. CDR3 DNA sequence: TGTGCCTGGAACCTACTAGCGGGAGGGGGCGGTGAGCAGTTCTTC. Combining the CDR3 with reference TRBV30 and TRBJ2-1 gives the whole variable domain SQTIHQWPATLVQPVGSPLSLECTVEGTSNPNLYWYRQAAGRGLQLLFYSVGIGQISSEVPQNLSASRPQDRQFILSSKKLLLSDSGFYLCAWNLLAGGGGEQFFGPGTRLTVL.

The J gene is TRBJ1-3, the V gene TRBV12-5; TRBD1 agrees at 10 bases. V shed 3 bases and J 2 bases; nucleotides not matched to a gene: 4. Germline V gene lookup returns CDR1 LGHNT and CDR2 FRNRAP. CDR3 length: 16 amino acids. The CDR3 DNA follows: TGTGCTAGTGGTTTAGCAGACAGGGGGCCTGGAAACACCATATATTTT. Translated, it gives CASGLADRGPGNTIYF.